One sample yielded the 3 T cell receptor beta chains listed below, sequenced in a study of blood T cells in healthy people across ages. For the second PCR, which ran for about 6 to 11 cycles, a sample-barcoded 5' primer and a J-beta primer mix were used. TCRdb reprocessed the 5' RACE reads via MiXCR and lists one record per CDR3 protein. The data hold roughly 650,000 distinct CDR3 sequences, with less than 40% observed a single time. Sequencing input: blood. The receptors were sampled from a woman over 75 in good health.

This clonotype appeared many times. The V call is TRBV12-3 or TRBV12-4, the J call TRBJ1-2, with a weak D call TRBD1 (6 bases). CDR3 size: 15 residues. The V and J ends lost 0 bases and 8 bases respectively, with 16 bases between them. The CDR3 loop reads CASSLAGAKTSGYTF. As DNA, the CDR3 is TGTGCCAGCAGTTTAGCGGGGGCGAAGACCAGCGGCTACACCTTC.

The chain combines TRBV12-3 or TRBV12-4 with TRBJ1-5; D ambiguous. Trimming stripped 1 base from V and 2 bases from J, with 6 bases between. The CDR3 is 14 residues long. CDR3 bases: TGTGCCAGCAGTTTAGGTTGGGGCAATCAGCCCCAGCATTTT. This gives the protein CASSLGWGNQPQHF.

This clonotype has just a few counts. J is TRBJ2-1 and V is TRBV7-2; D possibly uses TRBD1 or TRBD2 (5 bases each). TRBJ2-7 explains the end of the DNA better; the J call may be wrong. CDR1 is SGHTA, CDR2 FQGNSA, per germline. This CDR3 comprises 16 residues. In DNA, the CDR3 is TGTGCCAGCAGCTTGGGGCCAGGGAGCTCCTACAATGAGCAGTACTTC. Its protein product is CASSLGPGSSYNEQYF.